The source of this T cell receptor (beta chain) is a study of CD8 T cells in ankylosing spondylitis. CDR1 is DFQATT and CDR2 is SNEGSKA in the germline V gene (reference sequence). V lost 0 bases and J 2 bases, leaving 14 bases between the germline ends. This CDR3 contains 17 residues. Quantitative barcoded 5'-RACE was used to prepare TCR beta libraries. TCRdb passed the 5' RACE reads through MiXCR, listing each CDR3 protein once. The data hold some 130,000 distinct CDR3 sequences, with 10% to 12% observed a single time. This clonotype was detected a few times. Antigen unknown. Study results and limitations: Reportedly, disease-linked clones are significantly enriched in ankylosing spondylitis patients' matched synovial fluid. Researchers report that disease-linked clones proved CD8+ and relatively rare in peripheral blood.

The specimen was blood, either unsorted or a sorted T cell fraction (not recorded which). This receptor was obtained from a female donor with ankylosing spondylitis or in good health (not recorded which). The chain recombines TRBV20-1 with TRBJ1-6; D gene unclear. CDR3 in amino acids: CSARDPTGGAYNSPLHF. The CDR3, as DNA: TGCAGTGCTAGAGACCCCACCGGCGGGGCCTATAATTCACCCCTCCACTTT.